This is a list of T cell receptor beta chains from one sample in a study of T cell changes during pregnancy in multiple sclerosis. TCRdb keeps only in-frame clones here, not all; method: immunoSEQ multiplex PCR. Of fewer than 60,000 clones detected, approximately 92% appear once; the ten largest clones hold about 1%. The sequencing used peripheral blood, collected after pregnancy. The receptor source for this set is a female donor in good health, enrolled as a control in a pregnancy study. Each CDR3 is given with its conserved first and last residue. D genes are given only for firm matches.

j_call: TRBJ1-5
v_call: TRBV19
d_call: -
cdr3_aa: CASSISGVGGRRGNQPQHF
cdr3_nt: TGTGCCAGTAGTATCTCCGGGGTCGGAGGAAGGAGAGGCAATCAGCCCCAGCATTTT

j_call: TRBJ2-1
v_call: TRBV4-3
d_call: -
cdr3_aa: CASSQELGSTNEQFF
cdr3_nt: TGCGCCAGCAGCCAAGAATTGGGCTCCACCAATGAGCAGTTCTTC

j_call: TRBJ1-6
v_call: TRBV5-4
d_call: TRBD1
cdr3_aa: CASNPDRVTPNSPLHF
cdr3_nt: TGTGCCAGCAACCCCGACAGGGTAACTCCTAATTCACCCCTCCACTTT

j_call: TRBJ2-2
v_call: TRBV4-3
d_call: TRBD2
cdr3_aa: CASSQDLPLLAGGPTGELFF
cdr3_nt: TGCGCCAGCAGCCAAGATCTCCCTCTACTAGCGGGAGGTCCCACCGGGGAGCTGTTTTTT

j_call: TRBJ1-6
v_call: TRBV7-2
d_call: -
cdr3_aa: CASSLRRDTYNSPLHF
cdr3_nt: TGTGCCAGCAGCTTAAGGCGCGACACCTATAATTCACCCCTCCACTTT

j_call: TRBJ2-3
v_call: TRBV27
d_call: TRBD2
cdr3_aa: CASSLASGMTDTQYF
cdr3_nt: TGTGCCAGCAGTTTAGCCAGCGGGATGACAGATACGCAGTATTTT

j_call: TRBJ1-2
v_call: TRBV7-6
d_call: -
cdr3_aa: CASSPDSYGYTF
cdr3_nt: TGTGCCAGCAGCCCGGACAGCTATGGCTACACCTTC

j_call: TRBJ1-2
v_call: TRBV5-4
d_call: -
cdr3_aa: CASSLVGTPRVVGYTF
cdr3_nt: TGTGCCAGCAGCTTGGTAGGGACACCACGAGTGGTTGGCTACACCTTC

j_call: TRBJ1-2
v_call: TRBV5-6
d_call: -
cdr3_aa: CASSSVGAGSHGYTF
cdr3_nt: TGTGCCAGCAGCTCGGTGGGGGCAGGGAGTCATGGCTACACCTTC

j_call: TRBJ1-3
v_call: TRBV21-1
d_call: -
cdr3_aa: CASIRDRASGNTIYF
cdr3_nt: TGTGCCAGCATCCGGGACAGAGCCTCTGGAAACACCATATATTTT

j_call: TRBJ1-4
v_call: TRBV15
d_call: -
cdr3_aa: CATQALAEVLGGDSEKLFF
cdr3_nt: TGTGCCACCCAGGCCCTGGCTGAGGTACTGGGGGGAGACTCGGAAAAACTGTTTTTT

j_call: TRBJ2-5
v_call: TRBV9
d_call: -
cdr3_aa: CASSVNQETQYF
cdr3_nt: TGTGCCAGCAGCGTTAACCAAGAGACCCAGTACTTC

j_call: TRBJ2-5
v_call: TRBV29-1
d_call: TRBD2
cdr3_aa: CSVVFWAGVGETQYF
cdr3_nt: TGCAGCGTTGTGTTTTGGGCGGGAGTCGGAGAGACCCAGTACTTC

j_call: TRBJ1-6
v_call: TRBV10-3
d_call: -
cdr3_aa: CAISESSPRGYNSPLHF
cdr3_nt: TGTGCCATCAGTGAGAGTTCCCCCAGAGGGTATAATTCACCCCTCCACTTT

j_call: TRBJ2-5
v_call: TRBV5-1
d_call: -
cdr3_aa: CASSLGGGRGETQYF
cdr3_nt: TGCGCCAGCAGCTTGGGGGGGGGCCGGGGCGAGACCCAGTACTTC

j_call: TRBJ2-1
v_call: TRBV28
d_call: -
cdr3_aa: CASSLRGAGGSNEQFF
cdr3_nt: TGTGCCAGCAGCCTCCGAGGGGCAGGGGGGAGCAATGAGCAGTTCTTC

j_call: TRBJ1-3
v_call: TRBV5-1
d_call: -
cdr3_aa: CASSYSPAGNTIYF
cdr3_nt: TGCGCCAGCAGCTACAGTCCCGCGGGAAACACCATATATTTT